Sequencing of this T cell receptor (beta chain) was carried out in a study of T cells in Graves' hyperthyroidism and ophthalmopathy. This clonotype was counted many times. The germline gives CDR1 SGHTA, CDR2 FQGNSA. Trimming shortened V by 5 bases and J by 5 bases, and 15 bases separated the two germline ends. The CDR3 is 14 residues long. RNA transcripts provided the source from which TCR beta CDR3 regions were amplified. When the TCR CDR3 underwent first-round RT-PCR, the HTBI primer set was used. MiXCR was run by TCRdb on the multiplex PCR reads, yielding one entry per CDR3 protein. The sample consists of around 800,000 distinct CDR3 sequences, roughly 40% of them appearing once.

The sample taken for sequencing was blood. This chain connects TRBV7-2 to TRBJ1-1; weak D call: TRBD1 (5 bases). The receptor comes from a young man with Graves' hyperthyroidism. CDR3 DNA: TGTGCCAGCAGCCAGGAAGGGGCGGGGACTGAAGCTTTCTTT. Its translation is CASSQEGAGTEAFF.